This entry concerns a single TCR beta chain. Its antigen remains undetermined. No base-level quality is on record; no much larger clone is a single base apart. This entry belongs to a study of blood T cell repertoires in COVID-19 (dated by TCRdb to the early 2020s). For context, the study as a whole: The collaborator samples originated in the United States, Italy and Spain and spanned the acute and convalescent phases of COVID-19. The prospective study material was composed of cDNA or gDNA derived from T cells, B-cell-depleted T cells, or PBMCs. The dataset comprised deeply sampled blood TCRbeta repertoires from subjects exposed to, actively infected with, or recovered from COVID-19. The repertoires were released in a freely available public database intended as a resource for research on the immune response to SARS-CoV-2. The samples were drawn from two sources: the first 160 participants of the ongoing ImmuneRACE study, and 1,200 or so subjects contributed by 6 global collaborators. Nearly every sample came with metadata listing a de-identified subject ID, COVID-19 status, age in years and sex. Where available, HLA class I and class II types were obtained from metadata supplied by the sample provider rather than from assay-based typing.

The immunoSEQ Assay, a bias-controlled multiplex PCR, was used to amplify TCRbeta CDR3 regions from genomic DNA. The authors' pipeline ran thus. Within the assay, amplification of reference gene primers was used to estimate how many nucleated cells each sample contained. Sequence reads were collapsed and filtered to measure the absolute abundance of every unique TCRbeta CDR3 rearrangement. Productive Simpson clonality was computed per sample as the square root of Simpson's diversity index over productive rearrangements. The immuneACCESS repertoire file appears here via TCRdb, limited to in-frame rearrangements. These files lack a portion of the clones; in checked studies, under half of the deficit traces to unresolved V genes, and the cause of the others is not known. V, J and clone size derive from that table, while D and trimming were established from the DNA sequence. This sample lists roughly 28,000 clones; roughly nine tenths were detected once. The top ten hold approximately 50% of the sample.

Taken from the germline V gene, the CDR1 and CDR2 loops are LGHNA and YSLEER. Germline trimming: 1 base from V, 2 bases from J; junction bases outside gene matches: 1. Including cysteine and phenylalanine, the CDR3 has 14 amino acids. Just CDR3 DNA is preserved here, 42 bases in frame from base 1. General findings and caveats noted by the study authors: How much clinical and demographic metadata was included differed by source and by participant, and the metadata was provided uncurated.

Each collaborating institution followed its own protocols to collect whole blood in K2EDTA tubes. Collaborator samples were shipped for TCRbeta analysis as frozen whole blood, isolated PBMCs, or DNA extracted from either sample type. The receptor was derived from a human donor with acute or convalescent COVID-19. The donor label of this sample is uncertain. The chain is made from TRBV4-3 and TRBJ2-5, with 7 middle bases fitting TRBD2. Sample: peripheral blood. Here is the DNA: TGCGCCAGCAGCCAAGGCGGGGGACAAGAGACCCAGTACTTC. It codes for CASSQGGGQETQYF.